This T cell receptor (beta chain) was found in a study of CD8+ T cells in alopecia areata. Study at large: Tofacitinib administration persisted for 6 to 18 months, succeeded by 6 months off drug. Overall study results and limits: Links between baseline CD8+ expansion and response need larger treated cohorts. Expanded CD8+ clones among the top 100, and scalp clonality, were significantly decreased by tofacitinib.

Notes on this clone: Antigen specificity is unknown.

Reverse transcribed after extraction, RNA yielded cDNA as the sequencing template. The method was immunoSEQ multiplex PCR; TCRdb's version includes in-frame clones alone and lacks a portion of them. The table has 90,000 to 120,000 clones, 84% seen once. Sample treatment: oral pan-JAK inhibitor, 5-10 mg twice daily. Lesional scalp punch biopsies and peripheral blood came from alopecia areata patients. This CDR3 has 13 amino acids. The V gene lost 2 bases and the J gene lost 3 bases, with 7 bases spanning the gap. Per the germline V gene, CDR1 is MNHEY and CDR2 is SVGAGI. The chain uses TRBV6-5 and TRBJ1-1; no reliable D call. The TCR sequence derives from a human donor with alopecia areata. Specimen: CD8+ T cells sorted from blood, collected at week 24, from a patient treated with tofacitinib. The CDR3 spells CASSYGEDTEAFF. DNA for the CDR3: TGTGCCAGCAGTTACGGGGAGGACACTGAAGCTTTCTTT.